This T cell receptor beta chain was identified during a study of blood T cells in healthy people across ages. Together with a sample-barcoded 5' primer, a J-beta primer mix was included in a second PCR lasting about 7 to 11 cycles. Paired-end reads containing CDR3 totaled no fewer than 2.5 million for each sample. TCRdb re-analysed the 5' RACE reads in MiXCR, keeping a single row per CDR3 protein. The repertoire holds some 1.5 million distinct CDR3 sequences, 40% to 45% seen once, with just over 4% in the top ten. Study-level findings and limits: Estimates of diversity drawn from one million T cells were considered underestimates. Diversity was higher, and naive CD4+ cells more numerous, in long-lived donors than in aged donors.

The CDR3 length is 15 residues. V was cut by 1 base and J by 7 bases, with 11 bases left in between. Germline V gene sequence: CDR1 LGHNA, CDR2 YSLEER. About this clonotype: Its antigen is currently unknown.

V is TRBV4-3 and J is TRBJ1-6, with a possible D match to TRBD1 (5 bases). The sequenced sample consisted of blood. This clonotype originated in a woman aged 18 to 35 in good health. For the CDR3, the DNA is TGCGCCAGCAGCCAAGCGGGACGCCCCAATTCACCCCTCCACTTT. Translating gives CASSQAGRPNSPLHF.